The rows below give T cell receptor beta chains drawn from one sample of a study of T-cell memory formation after mild COVID-19. TCRdb redid the calling of the 5' RACE reads with MiXCR, one entry per CDR3 protein. The table lists hundreds of thousands of distinct CDR3 sequences, 15% to 20% of them singletons. Sequenced material: PBMCs or a T cell subset sorted from them (not recorded which). The receptor set was obtained from a man aged 18 to 29 who had mild COVID-19 (a few samples of this study predate the infection). Cell type and time point are not known. CDR3s include the opening cysteine and the closing phenylalanine or tryptophan. Fields, in order: V gene, D gene, CDR3 protein. The D gene is left open where the match is weak.

>TRBV6-2/TRBV6-3|NA
CASRSGFREQYF
>TRBV20-1|NA
CSARESQGARKAFF
>TRBV7-9|NA
CASSLELGIQETQYF
>TRBV27|NA
CASSFKGDGTDTQYF
>TRBV7-2|NA
CASSLLGNGELFF
>TRBV7-9|TRBD1
CASRLDRGHDGYTF
>TRBV20-1|NA
CSAIATSTDTQYF
>TRBV7-2|NA
CASSLIAGTLQETQYF
>TRBV12-3/TRBV12-4|TRBD2
CASSFGAAGGPETQYF
>TRBV14|TRBD1
CASSQGTTVGQAAPHQPQHF
>TRBV27|NA
CASSFLRDNEETQYF
>TRBV12-3/TRBV12-4|NA
CASSWTGPGDIQYF
>TRBV4-3|TRBD2
CASSHSTSGSTDTQYF
>TRBV4-2|NA
CASSQETQNGYTF
>TRBV27|NA
CASSPGWSNQPQHF
>TRBV19|TRBD2
CASSISGGADTQYF